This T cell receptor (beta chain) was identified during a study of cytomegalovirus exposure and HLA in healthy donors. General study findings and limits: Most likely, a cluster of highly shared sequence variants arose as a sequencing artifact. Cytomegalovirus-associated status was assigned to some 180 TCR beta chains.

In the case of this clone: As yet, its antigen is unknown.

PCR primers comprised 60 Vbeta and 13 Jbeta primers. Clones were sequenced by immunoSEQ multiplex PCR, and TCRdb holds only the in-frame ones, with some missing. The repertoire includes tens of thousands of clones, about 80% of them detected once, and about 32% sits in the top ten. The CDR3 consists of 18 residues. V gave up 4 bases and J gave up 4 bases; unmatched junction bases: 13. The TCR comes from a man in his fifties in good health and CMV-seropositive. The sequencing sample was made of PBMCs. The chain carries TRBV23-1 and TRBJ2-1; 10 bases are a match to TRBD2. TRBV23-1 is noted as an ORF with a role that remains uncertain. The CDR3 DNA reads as TGCGCCAGCAGTCCGGGGGGGCTAGCGGGAGAATGTTACAATGAGCAGTTCTTC. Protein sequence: CASSPGGLAGECYNEQFF.